These 24 T cell receptor beta chains originate from one sample sequenced in a study of blood T cell repertoires in COVID-19. Produced via immunoSEQ multiplex PCR; TCRdb's table is partial and in-frame only. The sample carries 70,000 or so clones, over 65% recorded once. Sequences were obtained from peripheral blood. Receptors were obtained from a woman between 70 and 85 years old with acute or convalescent COVID-19.

CDR3 in DNA: TGTGCCAGCAGCTCCCCACAGGGGGCGTGGGAGACCCAGTACTTC. Translation: CASSSPQGAWETQYF. The chain employs TRBV11-2 and TRBJ2-5; 9 bases line up with TRBD1. CDR1 and CDR2 (germline): SGHAT, FQNNGV. CDR3 size: 15 residues. The V segment lost 4 bases and the J segment 5 bases; nucleotides outside the gene matches: 8.

This clone was observed once. This chain uses TRBV2 with TRBJ2-7, with D possibly matching TRBD2 (6 bases). The CDR3 spans 13 residues. Germline V gene sequence: CDR1 SNHLY, CDR2 FYNNEI. V dropped 8 bases and J dropped 3 bases, with 14 bases sitting between them. In nucleotides, the CDR3 is TGTGCCAGCTACGGGGGAGTTAGCTACGAGCAGTACTTC. Translation: CASYGGVSYEQYF.

The J gene is TRBJ1-4, the V gene TRBV2; D gene ambiguous. The ends were cut back, 5 bases at V and 8 bases at J, with 6 bases in the middle. The CDR3 covers 11 residues. Germline CDR1 is SNHLY and CDR2 is FYNNEI. CDR3 in DNA: TGTGCCAGCAGTCGGGAAGAAAAACTGTTTTTT. Its protein product is CASSREEKLFF.

This clone was counted once. The chain employs TRBV15 and TRBJ1-1; tentatively, D is TRBD1 (5 bases). The CDR3 spans 14 residues. The V gene's germline CDR1 is LNHNV and CDR2 YYDKDF (reference sequence). V lost 5 bases, J lost 1 base, and 11 bases lay in between. CDR3 nucleotide sequence: TGTGCCACCAGCTCAAGGGGAGGGAACACTGAAGCTTTCTTT. This translates into CATSSRGGNTEAFF. Full variable domain (remainder filled in from reference TRBV15 and TRBJ1-1): DAMVIQNPRYQVTQFGKPVTLSCSQTLNHNVMYWYQQKSSQAPKLLFHYYDKDFNNEADTPDNFQSRRPNTSFCFLDIRSPGLGDTAMYLCATSSRGGNTEAFFGQGTRLTVV.

This chain links TRBV7-9 with TRBJ1-1, with D perhaps TRBD1 (6 bases). The CDR3 has 15 amino acids. Germline-derived CDR1 and CDR2 are SEHNR and FQNEAQ (reference sequence). The V gene lost 7 bases and the J gene lost 1 base, with 16 bases spanning the gap. The chain's CDR3 is CASTWDGGPNTEAFF. In DNA form, the CDR3 reads TGTGCCAGCACCTGGGATGGGGGCCCGAACACTGAAGCTTTCTTT.

For the CDR3, the DNA is TGTGCCAGCAGCTTGACAGATGCGAGCAATCAGCCCCAGCATTTT. As protein: CASSLTDASNQPQHF. This chain connects TRBV5-5 to TRBJ1-5; D not resolved. The CDR3 spans 15 residues. Trimming took off 1 base at V and 1 base at J, with 9 bases between the two ends. Germline lookup yields CDR1 SGHKS and CDR2 YYEKEE (reference sequence).

The J gene is TRBJ2-1, the V gene TRBV19, with TRBD2 matching over 13 bases. The CDR3 covers 16 residues. Germline loops: CDR1 LNHDA, CDR2 SQIVND (reference sequence). The V and J ends lost 11 bases and 0 bases, in that order; junction bases with no gene match: 7. CDR3 nucleotides: TGTGCCTCAAGGACTAGCGGGAGATCCTCCTACAATGAGCAGTTCTTC. Translating it yields CASRTSGRSSYNEQFF.

This clone has just a few counts. This sequence joins TRBV7-9 and TRBJ1-4; 7 nucleotides agree with TRBD1. V gave up 1 base and J gave up 5 bases; unmatched junction bases: 4. The germline V gene encodes CDR1 SEHNR and CDR2 FQNEAQ (reference sequence). The CDR3 is 15 residues long. CDR3 residues: CASSLGDSKNEKLFF. The CDR3, as DNA: TGTGCCAGCAGCTTAGGGGACAGTAAAAATGAAAAACTGTTTTTT. The full variable domain, completed using reference TRBV7-9 and TRBJ1-4, is DTGVSQNPRHKITKRGQNVTFRCDPISEHNRLYWYRQTLGQGPEFLTYFQNEAQLEKSRLLSDRFSAERPKGSFSTLEIQRTEQGDSAMYLCASSLGDSKNEKLFFGSGTQLSVL.

This chain connects TRBV6-1 to TRBJ1-3; D gene uncertain. V was cut by 1 base and J by 5 bases, with 21 bases left in between. Germline V CDR1 and CDR2: MNHNS, SASEGT. The length of the CDR3 is 18 residues. The CDR3: CASSEVSLGKAYRNTIYF. DNA for the CDR3: TGTGCCAGCAGTGAAGTTTCGCTCGGGAAGGCATATAGAAACACCATATATTTT.

The J gene is TRBJ2-7, the V gene TRBV3-1 (or the pseudogene TRBV3-2); 12 bases match TRBD2. Per the germline V gene, CDR1 is LGHDT and CDR2 is YNNKEL (reference sequence). The ends lost 4 bases at V and 2 bases at J; junction bases unmatched: 9. The CDR3 consists of 17 residues. CDR3 region: CASSPQTGLAGTYEQYF. The CDR3 DNA follows: TGTGCCAGCAGCCCCCAAACTGGACTAGCGGGGACCTACGAGCAGTACTTC.

The chain links TRBV19 to TRBJ1-2; a weak D match, TRBD1 (6 bases). Trimming took 5 bases from V and 5 from J, leaving 21 bases between them. Germline V gene sequence: CDR1 LNHDA, CDR2 SQIVND (reference sequence). This CDR3 comprises 16 residues. The CDR3 spells CASSLYRDMENYGYTF. The CDR3 bases are TGTGCCAGTAGTCTGTACCGGGACATGGAAAATTATGGCTACACCTTC.

The V gene is TRBV7-9, the J gene TRBJ1-5; D unclear. The germline V gene has CDR1 SEHNR and CDR2 FQNEAQ (reference sequence). Deletions cut 5 bases from V and 5 bases from J, with 7 bases between. This CDR3 has 12 amino acids. The CDR3 coding sequence is TGTGCCAGCAGCATGGGAGATCAGCCCCAGCATTTT. Protein sequence: CASSMGDQPQHF.

The V call is TRBV24-1, the J call TRBJ1-2, with D possibly matching TRBD1 (5 bases). Trimming removed 4 bases from V and 2 bases from J, with 10 bases in between. CDR1 KGHDR and CDR2 SFDVKD come from the germline V gene. This CDR3 has 14 residues. CDR3 region: CATSDLTVNYGYTF. DNA for the CDR3: TGTGCCACCAGTGACCTGACAGTGAACTATGGCTACACCTTC.

The chain joins TRBV7-8 to TRBJ2-2; 9 nucleotides line up with TRBD2. Germline V lookup: CDR1 SGHVS, CDR2 FQNEAQ. J gave up 4 bases and V 5 bases, and 5 bases lay outside the gene matches. The CDR3 has 15 residues. The chain's CDR3 is CASSLSGSGTGELFF. The DNA of the CDR3 is TGTGCCAGCAGCCTTAGCGGGAGTGGCACCGGGGAGCTGTTTTTT. The full variable domain, rest sourced from reference TRBV7-8 and TRBJ2-2, is GAGVSQSPRYKVAKRGQDVALRCDPISGHVSLFWYQQALGQGPEFLTYFQNEAQLDKSGLPSDRFFAERPEGSVSTLKIQRTQQEDSAVYLCASSLSGSGTGELFFGEGSRLTVL.

The V gene is TRBV5-1, the J gene TRBJ2-7; 11 bases are a match to TRBD1. Germline CDR1 and CDR2: SGHRS and YFSETQ. Losses at the gene ends were 3 bases for V and 0 bases for J; bases not matched to a gene: 5. This CDR3 region has 16 residues. Written as DNA, the CDR3 is TGCGCCAGCAGCTCCCAGGGGACAGGGGGCTCCTACGAGCAGTACTTC. Translation gives CASSSQGTGGSYEQYF.

The V call is TRBV19, the J call TRBJ1-2, with D tentatively TRBD1 (6 bases). Looked up from germline, CDR1 is LNHDA and CDR2 is SQIVND (reference sequence). The ends were cut back, 7 bases at V and 6 bases at J, with 18 bases in the middle. This CDR3 is built from 14 residues. The chain's CDR3 is CASKGVGGLDGYTF. As DNA, the CDR3 is TGTGCCAGTAAGGGTGTAGGGGGTTTAGATGGCTACACCTTC.

This clone was counted only a few times. This chain links TRBV14 with TRBJ1-2; unclear D gene. CDR1 and CDR2 (germline): SGHDN, FVKESK. V was pared by 0 bases and J by 7 bases, with 9 bases between. The CDR3 loop spans 13 amino acids. The DNA of the CDR3 is TGTGCCAGCAGCCAAGATTTAGAGAGTGGCTACACCTTC. It specifies CASSQDLESGYTF.

The genes are TRBV6-2 or TRBV6-3 and TRBJ1-1; D gene ambiguous. V gave up 5 bases and J gave up 2 bases, with 9 bases separating them. CDR3 length equals 13 residues. In germline, CDR1 is MNHEY, CDR2 SVGEGT. The CDR3 nucleotides read TGTGCCAGCAGTCAAAGACTTAACACTGAAGCTTTCTTT. Translation gives CASSQRLNTEAFF.

The chain joins TRBV9 to TRBJ1-2; D is perhaps TRBD1 (6 bases). Trimming removed 4 bases from V and 8 bases from J, with 21 bases in between. The length of the CDR3 is 15 residues. Germline V CDR1 and CDR2: SGDLS, YYNGEE. CDR3 bases: TGTGCCAGCAGCTCTACTGTACAGGGTATTGGAGGCTACACCTTC. Protein: CASSSTVQGIGGYTF.

This sequence joins TRBV30 and TRBJ2-3; D unresolved. Trimming pared 1 base from V and 6 bases from J, leaving 11 bases between. The V gene's germline CDR1 is GTSNPN and CDR2 SVGIG (reference sequence). This CDR3 has 13 residues. CDR3 DNA: TGTGCCTGGAGTGAAATTATCTCCGATACGCAGTATTTT. Translated, it gives CAWSEIISDTQYF.

The CDR3 here is CASSLTQGRLNSPLHF. The CDR3 coding sequence is TGTGCCAGCAGCCTAACACAGGGAAGGCTGAATTCACCCCTCCACTTT. V is TRBV28 and J is TRBJ1-6; tentative D call: TRBD1 (6 bases). Germline values: CDR1 MDHEN, CDR2 SYDVKM. V was pared by 6 bases and J by 7 bases, with 19 bases between. The CDR3 contains 16 residues.

This sequence joins TRBV4-3 and TRBJ2-4, with D unresolved. This CDR3 has 15 amino acids. Deletions cut 0 bases from V and 0 bases from J, with 6 bases between. Germline V gene sequence: CDR1 LGHNA, CDR2 YSLEER. CDR3 DNA: TGCGCCAGCAGCCAAGAGAACTTAGCCAAAAACATTCAGTACTTC. It encodes CASSQENLAKNIQYF.

The chain links TRBV5-6 to TRBJ1-5, with 9 bases matching TRBD1. The CDR3 covers 14 residues. The V segment lost 4 bases and the J segment 4 bases; nucleotides outside the gene matches: 3. Germline values: CDR1 SGHDT, CDR2 YYEEEE. The CDR3 nucleotides read TGTGCCAGCAGCATGGGACAGGGAAATCAGCCCCAGCATTTT. Its protein is CASSMGQGNQPQHF.

The J gene is TRBJ1-2, the V gene TRBV4-3; no clear D gene. Between the trimmed V and J ends, which lost 0 bases and 5 bases, there was a span of 7 bases. CDR1 is LGHNA and CDR2 is YSLEER in the germline V gene. The CDR3 totals 13 residues. This CDR3 is CASSQERQYGYTF. The CDR3 coding sequence is TGCGCCAGCAGCCAAGAACGCCAGTATGGCTACACCTTC.